This T cell receptor (beta chain) was sequenced during a study of blood T cell repertoires in COVID-19. In the study overall: There were acute and convalescent COVID-19 samples, and they came from the United States, Italy and Spain. T cells, B-cell-depleted T cells, or PBMCs supplied cDNA or gDNA.

Looked up from germline, CDR1 is SGHDT and CDR2 is YYEEEE. The CDR3 totals 14 residues. The trim removed 0 bases at V and 7 bases at J, leaving 5 bases unmatched. In the authors' methods: Amplifying reference gene primers gave estimates of nucleated cell counts. Data came from immunoSEQ multiplex PCR; TCRdb stores just in-frame clones and leaves some out. The V and J calls and clone size come from that table; D and trimming were worked out from the DNA. The sample holds a few hundred thousand clones, more than 65% seen once. J is TRBJ1-2 and V is TRBV5-6; 8 nucleotides match TRBD1. The receptor was isolated from a human donor with acute or convalescent COVID-19. The donor label of this sample is uncertain. The sequenced material came from peripheral blood. In DNA form, the CDR3 reads TGTGCCAGCAGCTTGGACAGGGGGAGACTTGGCTACACCTTC. Translation: CASSLDRGRLGYTF.